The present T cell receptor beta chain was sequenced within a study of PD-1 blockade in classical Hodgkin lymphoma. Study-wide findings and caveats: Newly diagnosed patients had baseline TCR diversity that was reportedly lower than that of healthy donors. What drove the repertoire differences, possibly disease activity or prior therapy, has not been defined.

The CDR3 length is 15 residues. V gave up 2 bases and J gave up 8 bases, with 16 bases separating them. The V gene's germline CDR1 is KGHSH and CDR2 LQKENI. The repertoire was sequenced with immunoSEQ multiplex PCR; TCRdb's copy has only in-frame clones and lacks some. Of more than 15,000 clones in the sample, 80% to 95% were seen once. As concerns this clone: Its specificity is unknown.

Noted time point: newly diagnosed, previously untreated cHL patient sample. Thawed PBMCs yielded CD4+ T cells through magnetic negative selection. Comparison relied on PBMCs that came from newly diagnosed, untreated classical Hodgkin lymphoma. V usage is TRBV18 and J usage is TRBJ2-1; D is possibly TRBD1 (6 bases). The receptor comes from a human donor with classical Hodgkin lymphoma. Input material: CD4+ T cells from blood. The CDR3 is CASSPVSGPGDEQFF. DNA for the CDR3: TGTGCCAGCTCACCAGTCAGCGGACCAGGGGATGAGCAGTTCTTC.